The rows below give T cell receptor beta chains drawn from one sample of a study of CD8 T cells in ankylosing spondylitis. TCRdb redid the calling of the 5' RACE reads with MiXCR, one entry per CDR3 protein. The data show some 220,000 distinct CDR3 sequences, 6% to 8% seen once. The source material was blood, either unsorted or a sorted T cell fraction (not recorded which). The origin of the receptors is a male donor with ankylosing spondylitis. Each CDR3 is given with its conserved first and last residue. A D gene is named only where the DNA matches it firmly. Clone size appears in some rows only: once, few, many, or a class for an expanded clone.

D: NA
size: many
V: TRBV7-9
J: TRBJ1-1
CDR3: CASRSRGTEAFF
DNA: TGTGCCAGCAGATCGCGCGGCACTGAAGCTTTCTTT

D: TRBD2
size: few
V: TRBV5-5
J: TRBJ2-1
CDR3: CASSPGLAFFSSYNEQFF
DNA: TGTGCCAGCAGTCCGGGACTAGCGTTCTTCAGCTCCTACAATGAGCAGTTCTTC

D: TRBD1
size: many
V: TRBV4-1
J: TRBJ1-6
CDR3: CASSRGTGDNSPLHF
DNA: TGCGCCAGCAGCCGAGGGACAGGGGATAATTCACCCCTCCACTTT

D: NA
size: many
V: TRBV28
J: TRBJ2-3
CDR3: CASSLTGGGTDTQYF
DNA: TGTGCCAGCAGTTTAACAGGGGGGGGGACAGATACGCAGTATTTT

D: NA
size: once
V: TRBV7-9
J: TRBJ1-1
CDR3: CASSLDVISNTEAFF
DNA: TGTGCCAGCAGCTTAGACGTCATTTCGAACACTGAAGCTTTCTTT

D: TRBD2
size: NA
V: TRBV27
J: TRBJ2-2
CDR3: CASSLLLAGVNTGELFF
DNA: TGTGCCAGCAGTTTATTGCTAGCGGGAGTTAACACCGGGGAGCTGTTTTTT

D: NA
size: few
V: TRBV27
J: TRBJ2-7
CDR3: CASSSGVGGQYF
DNA: TGTGCCAGCAGTTCCGGAGTTGGCGGGCAGTACTTC

D: NA
size: many
V: TRBV30
J: TRBJ2-2
CDR3: CAWSEQVVVYTGELFF
DNA: TGTGCCTGGAGTGAACAGGTCGTCGTTTACACCGGGGAGCTGTTTTTT

D: NA
size: many
V: TRBV2
J: TRBJ1-1
CDR3: CASSEGAGAYTEAFF
DNA: TGTGCCAGCAGTGAAGGAGCAGGGGCTTACACTGAAGCTTTCTTT

D: TRBD2
size: few
V: TRBV20-1
J: TRBJ2-2
CDR3: CSARDGTSGSYTGELFF
DNA: TGCAGTGCTAGAGATGGGACTAGCGGGAGTTACACCGGGGAGCTGTTTTTT

D: NA
size: many
V: TRBV12-3/TRBV12-4
J: TRBJ2-2
CDR3: CASSKTTGKMNTGELFF
DNA: TGTGCCAGCAGCAAAACTACAGGGAAAATGAACACCGGGGAGCTGTTTTTT

D: TRBD2
size: many
V: TRBV5-4
J: TRBJ2-2
CDR3: CASSDTTRLAGGTGELFF
DNA: TGTGCCAGCAGCGACACCACGCGACTAGCGGGGGGCACCGGGGAGCTGTTTTTT

D: NA
size: many
V: TRBV20-1
J: TRBJ1-1
CDR3: CRTREEGKSEAFF
DNA: TGCAGGACCAGGGAGGAGGGAAAATCTGAAGCTTTCTTT

D: NA
size: many
V: TRBV2
J: TRBJ2-1
CDR3: CASSELSLFPNEQFF
DNA: TGTGCCAGCAGTGAACTCTCCCTCTTCCCCAATGAGCAGTTCTTC

D: NA
size: many
V: TRBV7-2
J: TRBJ1-6
CDR3: CASSFGWAYNSPLHF
DNA: TGTGCCAGCAGCTTCGGGTGGGCTTATAATTCACCCCTCCACTTT

D: NA
size: many
V: TRBV7-9
J: TRBJ1-2
CDR3: CASSSPRGAGTNYGYTF
DNA: TGTGCCAGCAGCTCACCTCGGGGAGCAGGGACGAACTATGGCTACACCTTC

D: TRBD2
size: few
V: TRBV29-1
J: TRBJ2-2
CDR3: CSVEDGRERGELFF
DNA: TGCAGCGTTGAAGATGGGAGGGAGCGCGGGGAGCTGTTTTTT

D: TRBD2
size: many
V: TRBV20-1
J: TRBJ2-3
CDR3: CSASATSGRTRKQYF
DNA: TGCAGTGCTAGCGCTACTAGCGGTCGAACTCGGAAGCAGTATTTT

D: TRBD2
size: many
V: TRBV12-5
J: TRBJ2-1
CDR3: CASGLGLAGYNEQFF
DNA: TGTGCTAGTGGTTTGGGGCTAGCGGGGTACAATGAGCAGTTCTTC

D: TRBD2
size: many
V: TRBV5-1
J: TRBJ2-1
CDR3: CASSLLAGEHNEQFF
DNA: TGCGCCAGCAGCTTGCTAGCGGGAGAGCACAATGAGCAGTTCTTC

D: TRBD2
size: many
V: TRBV28
J: TRBJ2-5
CDR3: CASSSPRETSGRQETQYF
DNA: TGTGCCAGCAGTTCCCCCCGAGAGACTAGCGGGAGACAAGAGACCCAGTACTTC

D: TRBD2
size: few
V: TRBV7-6
J: TRBJ2-5
CDR3: CASSARLAGTRETQYF
DNA: TGTGCCAGCAGCGCCAGACTAGCGGGGACTCGAGAGACCCAGTACTTC

D: NA
size: NA
V: TRBV7-9
J: TRBJ1-1
CDR3: CASTDWVTEAFF
DNA: TGTGCCAGCACCGACTGGGTAACTGAAGCTTTCTTT

D: NA
size: NA
V: TRBV13
J: TRBJ2-3
CDR3: CASSLRGTSATDTQYF
DNA: TGTGCCAGCAGCTTAAGGGGGACCAGCGCCACAGATACGCAGTATTTT

D: NA
size: many
V: TRBV6-1
J: TRBJ2-7
CDR3: CASSEAYEQYF
DNA: TGTGCCAGCAGTGAGGCCTACGAGCAGTACTTC

D: NA
size: few
V: TRBV27
J: TRBJ2-5
CDR3: CASRPTFPETQYF
DNA: TGTGCCAGCAGACCAACCTTCCCAGAGACCCAGTACTTC

D: TRBD2
size: many
V: TRBV28
J: TRBJ2-3
CDR3: CASLSGSGWDTSTDTQYF
DNA: TGTGCCAGCCTTAGCGGGAGTGGGTGGGACACTAGCACAGATACGCAGTATTTT

D: TRBD2
size: many
V: TRBV6-6
J: TRBJ2-5
CDR3: CASSYPGLAGGTQETQYF
DNA: TGTGCCAGCAGTTACCCCGGACTAGCGGGGGGTACTCAAGAGACCCAGTACTTC

D: TRBD1
size: many
V: TRBV27
J: TRBJ1-6
CDR3: CASRRTGETYNSPLHF
DNA: TGTGCCAGCAGGCGGACAGGGGAGACCTATAATTCACCCCTCCACTTT

D: TRBD2
size: NA
V: TRBV11-2
J: TRBJ2-1
CDR3: CASSLFSGTGSYNEQFF
DNA: TGTGCCAGCAGCCTGTTTAGCGGGACTGGGTCCTACAATGAGCAGTTCTTC

D: TRBD1
size: many
V: TRBV20-1
J: TRBJ2-2
CDR3: CSARDRNTGELFF
DNA: TGCAGTGCAAGGGACAGAAACACCGGGGAGCTGTTTTTT

D: TRBD2
size: many
V: TRBV7-9
J: TRBJ2-3
CDR3: CASSGLAGGRATQYF
DNA: TGTGCCAGCAGCGGACTAGCGGGGGGGCGTGCTACGCAGTATTTT

D: TRBD2
size: NA
V: TRBV7-9
J: TRBJ2-7
CDR3: CASSPWRLADSYEQYF
DNA: TGTGCCAGCAGCCCCTGGCGACTAGCGGATTCCTACGAGCAGTACTTC

D: NA
size: many
V: TRBV11-2
J: TRBJ1-5
CDR3: CASSLGAGSPQHF
DNA: TGTGCCAGCAGCTTAGGCGCGGGATCGCCCCAGCATTTT

D: NA
size: few
V: TRBV5-1
J: TRBJ2-1
CDR3: CASSFSLGVVDEQFF
DNA: TGCGCCAGCAGCTTTTCACTAGGAGTCGTCGATGAGCAGTTCTTC

D: TRBD1
size: many
V: TRBV29-1
J: TRBJ2-7
CDR3: CSVPGQGSYEQYF
DNA: TGCAGCGTCCCGGGACAGGGATCCTACGAGCAGTACTTC

D: NA
size: NA
V: TRBV7-9
J: TRBJ1-6
CDR3: CASSSPGRNNSPLHF
DNA: TGTGCCAGCAGTTCACCGGGACGAAATAATTCACCCCTCCACTTT

D: NA
size: many
V: TRBV5-8
J: TRBJ2-1
CDR3: CASSLRTSSTYNEQFF
DNA: TGTGCCAGCAGCTTGCGAACTAGCTCAACCTACAATGAGCAGTTCTTC

D: NA
size: NA
V: TRBV28
J: TRBJ1-5
CDR3: CASSLVGMGNQPQHF
DNA: TGTGCCAGCAGTTTAGTGGGGATGGGCAATCAGCCCCAGCATTTT

D: TRBD1
size: many
V: TRBV5-1
J: TRBJ1-5
CDR3: CASSPTGDGNQPQHF
DNA: TGCGCCAGCAGCCCGACAGGGGACGGCAATCAGCCCCAGCATTTT

D: TRBD1
size: many
V: TRBV27
J: TRBJ1-5
CDR3: CASSLRQGSQPQHF
DNA: TGTGCCAGCAGTTTGAGACAGGGGAGTCAGCCCCAGCATTTT

D: NA
size: NA
V: TRBV7-2
J: TRBJ1-5
CDR3: CASSSSAGGGNQPQHF
DNA: TGTGCCAGCAGCTCGTCAGCGGGCGGGGGCAATCAGCCCCAGCATTTT